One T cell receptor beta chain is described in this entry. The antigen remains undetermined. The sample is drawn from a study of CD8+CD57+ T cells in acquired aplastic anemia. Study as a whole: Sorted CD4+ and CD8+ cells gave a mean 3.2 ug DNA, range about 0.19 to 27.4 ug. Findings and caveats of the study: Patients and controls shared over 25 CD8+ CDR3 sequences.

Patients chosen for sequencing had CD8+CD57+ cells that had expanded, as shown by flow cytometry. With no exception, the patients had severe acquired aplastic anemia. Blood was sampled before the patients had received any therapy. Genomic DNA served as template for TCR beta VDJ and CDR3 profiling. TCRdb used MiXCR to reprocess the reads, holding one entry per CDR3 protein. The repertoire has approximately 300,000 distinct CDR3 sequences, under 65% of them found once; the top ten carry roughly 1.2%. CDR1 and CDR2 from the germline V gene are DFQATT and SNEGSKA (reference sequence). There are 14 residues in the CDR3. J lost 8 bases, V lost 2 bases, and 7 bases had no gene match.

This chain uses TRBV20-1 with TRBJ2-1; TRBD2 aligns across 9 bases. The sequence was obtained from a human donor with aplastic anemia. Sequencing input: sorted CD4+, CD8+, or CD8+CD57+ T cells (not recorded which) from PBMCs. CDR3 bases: TGCAGTGCTAGAATGGCGGGAGGGCCTCATGAGCAGTTCTTC. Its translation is CSARMAGGPHEQFF.